The 6 T cell receptor beta chains below come from one sample, sequenced in a study of T cell responses to AZD1222 COVID-19 vaccine. Clones were read by immunoSEQ multiplex PCR, and TCRdb kept only the in-frame ones, dropping some. Among roughly 110,000 clones listed, 85% to 90% were seen once. The material sequenced was peripheral blood, taken on day 0 of AZD1222 vaccination. These receptors originate from an adult in good health.

This clone was found once. The V gene is TRBV6-2 or TRBV6-3, the J gene TRBJ1-5; tentative D call: TRBD1 (5 bases). The CDR3 consists of 13 residues. Germline CDR1 and CDR2: MNHEY and SVGEGT. V was clipped by 6 bases and J by 3 bases, with 9 bases between them. The CDR3 nucleotides are TGTGCCAGCAGCCAGGGTGACAATCAGCCCCAGCATTTT. Protein product: CASSQGDNQPQHF.

The chain employs TRBV14 and TRBJ2-2, with D possibly being TRBD2 (5 bases). The CDR3 is 14 amino acids. Deletions cut 4 bases from V and 6 bases from J, with 12 bases between. From germline, CDR1 is SGHDN and CDR2 FVKESK. The CDR3 DNA reads as TGTGCCAGCAGCCCGACGGCGGGTGCCGGGGAGCTGTTTTTT. Its translation: CASSPTAGAGELFF.

The table lists this clone with a count of one. The rearrangement links TRBV11-2 to TRBJ1-3; no definite D call. The CDR3 is made up of 15 amino acids. Germline CDR1 is SGHAT and CDR2 is FQNNGV. Trimming removed 1 base from V and 0 bases from J, with 7 bases in between. CDR3 protein: CASSLGGLSGNTIYF. CDR3 in DNA: TGTGCCAGCAGCTTAGGTGGGCTCTCTGGAAACACCATATATTTT.

The chain couples TRBV7-8 to TRBJ1-2; no reliable D call. The length of the CDR3 is 14 residues. Trimming took off 1 base at V and 4 bases at J, with 10 bases between the two ends. CDR1 and CDR2 (germline): SGHVS, FQNEAQ. CDR3 in DNA: TGTGCCAGCAGCTTAGGGGCGGATAGCTATGGCTACACCTTC. The encoded protein is CASSLGADSYGYTF.

The chain joins TRBV7-8 to TRBJ1-1; 11 bases align to TRBD1. Germline values: CDR1 SGHVS, CDR2 FQNEAQ. Trimming at V came to 5 bases and at J to 1 base, leaving 3 bases not matched to a gene. The CDR3 runs to 15 residues. Here the CDR3 reads CASSTGTGGNTEAFF. The CDR3 DNA follows: TGTGCCAGCAGCACCGGGACAGGGGGGAACACTGAAGCTTTCTTT.

The chain employs TRBV3-1 (or the pseudogene TRBV3-2) and TRBJ2-1; unclear D gene. The CDR3 extends over 15 amino acids. CDR1 is LGHDT, CDR2 YNNKEL, per germline (reference sequence). The germline V and J ends were trimmed by 0 bases and 3 bases, with 9 bases remaining between them. DNA for the CDR3: TGTGCCAGCAGCCAAGATGTTGGATTCTACAATGAGCAGTTCTTC. It translates to CASSQDVGFYNEQFF.